This T cell receptor (beta chain) emerged from a study of T cell therapy after organ transplantation. Generated by immunoSEQ multiplex PCR, the TCRdb table keeps only in-frame clones and is missing some. The table has roughly 6,200 clones, approximately 69% seen once. Study findings and constraints: CD8 clonality fold change after therapy inversely tracked pretherapy clonality.

This clone occurred once. The antigen is undetermined. Trimming shortened V by 7 bases and J by 2 bases, and 9 bases separated the two germline ends. The V gene's germline CDR1 is MNHNY and CDR2 SVGAGI (reference sequence). The CDR3 loop spans 13 amino acids. Time point specified: 4-8 weeks after completion of therapy. This receptor was obtained from a human patient who had received a solid organ transplant and had CMV disease. Some T cells may be provided by the graft donor. This specimen consisted of CD8+ T cells from blood, obtained after autologous CMV-specific T cell therapy. The chain carries TRBV6-6 and TRBJ1-3; no reliable D call. The CDR3 reads CASTGQAGNTIYF. DNA for the CDR3: TGTGCCAGCACCGGGCAGGCTGGAAACACCATATATTTT.